This is a list of T cell receptor beta chains from one sample in a study of T cells in Graves' hyperthyroidism and ophthalmopathy. Via MiXCR, TCRdb re-called the multiplex PCR reads, giving one row per CDR3 protein. Altogether some 460,000 distinct CDR3 sequences are present, less than 20% being singletons, with the ten largest covering over 12%. The specimen was blood. The receptors come from a woman younger than 35 with Graves' hyperthyroidism. Each CDR3 is given with its conserved first and last residue. D genes are given only for firm matches. The size of a clone is reported for some rows only, either as once, few or many, or as a class for expanded clones.

>NA|TRBJ2-6|TRBV24-1|NA
CATSGRSGRSGANVLTF
TGTGCCACCAGTGGAAGGAGCGGCCGCTCTGGGGCCAACGTCCTGACTTTC
>many|TRBJ2-1|TRBV4-3|NA
CASSLMTSSYNEQFF
TGCGCCAGCAGCCTCATGACCTCCTCCTACAATGAGCAGTTCTTC
>NA|TRBJ2-1|TRBV6-1|NA
CASNQLGGSYNEQFF
TGTGCCAGCAACCAACTAGGGGGCTCCTACAATGAGCAGTTCTTC
>many|TRBJ1-2|TRBV2|NA
CASSEEGENYGYTF
TGTGCCAGCAGTGAAGAGGGGGAAAACTATGGCTACACCTTC
>few|TRBJ2-5|TRBV7-2|TRBD2
CASSLISGVETQYF
TGTGCCAGCAGCTTAATTAGCGGGGTAGAGACCCAGTACTTC
>many|TRBJ2-5|TRBV28|NA
CASSFGGPETQYF
TGTGCCAGCAGTTTTGGGGGGCCGGAGACCCAGTACTTC
>many|TRBJ1-1|TRBV20-1|NA
CSAMGTSDRRTFF
TGCAGTGCTATGGGGACCTCGGACCGACGGACTTTCTTT
>many|TRBJ2-2|TRBV20-1|NA
CSAGAGGELFF
TGCAGTGCGGGGGCAGGGGGGGAGCTGTTTTTT
>many|TRBJ1-2|TRBV3-1|NA
CASSPAGPRSGYTF
TGTGCCAGCAGCCCTGCCGGGCCGCGTTCTGGCTACACCTTC
>few|TRBJ2-1|TRBV7-2|NA
CASSLVWGAPYNEQFF
TGTGCCAGCAGCTTAGTCTGGGGGGCCCCCTACAATGAGCAGTTCTTC
>many|TRBJ2-7|TRBV12-3/TRBV12-4|NA
CASRMTGMAEQYF
TGTGCCAGCAGAATGACCGGGATGGCGGAGCAGTACTTC
>many|TRBJ1-2|TRBV29-1|NA
CSPTTVPHPNYGYTF
TGCAGCCCCACGACAGTCCCCCACCCTAACTATGGCTACACCTTC
>many|TRBJ1-2|TRBV28|TRBD1
CASRPTDKTGVVYGYTF
TGTGCCAGCAGACCCACCGATAAGACAGGGGTAGTCTATGGCTACACCTTC
>few|TRBJ2-5|TRBV7-9|NA
CASSQRGRTETQYF
TGTGCCAGCAGCCAACGGGGGCGAACAGAGACCCAGTACTTC
>many|TRBJ2-2|TRBV24-1|TRBD1
CATSVEGALTGELFF
TGTGCCACCAGTGTCGAGGGGGCGCTAACCGGGGAGCTGTTTTTT
>once|TRBJ1-1|TRBV12-3/TRBV12-4|NA
CASSFSVSAEAFF
TGTGCCAGCAGTTTTAGTGTATCGGCCGAAGCTTTCTTT
>NA|TRBJ1-2|TRBV10-3|NA
CAISIDLYGYTF
TGTGCCATCAGTATAGACTTATATGGCTACACCTTC
>many|TRBJ1-1|TRBV7-6|NA
CASSLAEGGTEAFF
TGTGCCAGCAGCTTAGCGGAGGGGGGCACTGAAGCTTTCTTT
>many|TRBJ2-5|TRBV3-1|TRBD2
CASSRGRLETQYF
TGTGCCAGCAGCCGCGGGAGATTGGAGACCCAGTACTTC
>few|TRBJ2-7|TRBV4-2|TRBD2
CASSQERVGLAGVYEQYF
TGTGCCAGCAGCCAAGAAAGGGTAGGGCTAGCGGGGGTCTACGAGCAGTACTTC
>many|TRBJ2-7|TRBV6-1|NA
CASRIATIQVPEQYF
TGTGCCAGCAGGATAGCGACTATTCAAGTGCCCGAGCAGTACTTC
>many|TRBJ2-7|TRBV11-2|TRBD1
CASRRTRGQGFPYEQYF
TGTGCCAGCAGGAGGACCAGGGGACAGGGGTTTCCCTACGAGCAGTACTTC
>few|TRBJ1-2|TRBV19|NA
CAASSIFGYGYTF
TGTGCCGCCAGTAGTATCTTCGGGTATGGCTACACCTTC
>NA|TRBJ2-2|TRBV6-2/TRBV6-3|NA
CASNPRWQNTGELFF
TGTGCCAGCAACCCACGTTGGCAGAACACCGGGGAGCTGTTTTTT
>NA|TRBJ2-3|TRBV18|NA
CASSPFERAHTDTQYF
TGTGCCAGCTCACCTTTTGAGCGGGCGCACACAGATACGCAGTATTTT
>few|TRBJ2-2|TRBV5-8|NA
CASSSGFLTGELFF
TGTGCCAGCAGTTCTGGGTTTTTGACCGGGGAGCTGTTTTTT
>many|TRBJ2-7|TRBV15|TRBD2
CATSRVGSGEPYEQYF
TGTGCCACCAGCAGAGTGGGTAGCGGGGAACCCTACGAGCAGTACTTC
>many|TRBJ2-7|TRBV18|NA
CASSPRQVSYEQYF
TGTGCCAGCTCACCTCGACAGGTTTCCTACGAGCAGTACTTC
>few|TRBJ1-6|TRBV4-2|NA
CASSRGTSYNSPLHF
TGTGCCAGCAGCCGTGGGACGTCTTATAATTCACCCCTCCACTTT
>many|TRBJ1-1|TRBV5-1|TRBD1
CASSLAGQGAGITEAFF
TGCGCCAGCAGCTTGGCGGGGCAGGGGGCTGGTATCACTGAAGCTTTCTTT
>many|TRBJ2-2|TRBV5-1|NA
CASSLELPMGTGELFF
TGCGCCAGCAGCTTGGAGCTCCCGATGGGGACCGGGGAGCTGTTTTTT
>NA|TRBJ1-1|TRBV24-1|TRBD1
CATSGQGGPEAFF
TGTGCCACCAGTGGACAGGGGGGCCCTGAAGCTTTCTTT
>many|TRBJ1-2|TRBV20-1|NA
CSAFRDGYTF
TGCAGTGCGTTTCGGGATGGCTACACCTTC
>few|TRBJ2-7|TRBV5-1|NA
CASSLGWGGQSSYEQYF
TGCGCCAGCAGCTTGGGGTGGGGCGGCCAGAGCTCCTACGAGCAGTACTTC
>many|TRBJ2-1|TRBV20-1|NA
CSARDPLGGDEQFF
TGCAGTGCTAGAGATCCCCTGGGGGGCGATGAGCAGTTCTTC
>many|TRBJ1-1|TRBV5-1|TRBD1
CASSPGTGHTEAFF
TGCGCCAGCAGCCCCGGGACAGGGCACACTGAAGCTTTCTTT
>many|TRBJ2-1|TRBV5-1|NA
CASSSPGLADNEQFF
TGCGCCAGCAGCTCCCCGGGACTGGCCGACAATGAGCAGTTCTTC
>few|TRBJ2-1|TRBV5-1|TRBD1
CASSLPGQGTDEQFF
TGCGCCAGCAGCTTACCGGGACAGGGGACCGATGAGCAGTTCTTC
>few|TRBJ2-4|TRBV4-2|TRBD2
CASRTSGGGNIQYF
TGTGCCAGCAGGACTAGCGGGGGGGGAAACATTCAGTACTTC
>many|TRBJ1-5|TRBV7-2|NA
CASSLGRGGQPQHF
TGTGCCAGCAGCTTAGGTCGGGGAGGTCAGCCCCAGCATTTT
>many|TRBJ2-2|TRBV6-1|NA
CASSLDTADTGELFF
TGTGCCAGCAGTTTGGACACGGCCGACACCGGGGAGCTGTTTTTT
>few|TRBJ2-2|TRBV4-1|NA
CASSQIQGGDLPGELFF
TGCGCCAGCAGCCAGATCCAGGGGGGGGATCTGCCCGGGGAGCTGTTTTTT
>many|TRBJ1-1|TRBV5-1|TRBD1
CASSLGQGMDTEAFF
TGCGCCAGCAGCTTGGGACAGGGGATGGACACTGAAGCTTTCTTT
>NA|TRBJ2-7|TRBV28|NA
CASSFSGGGQYEQYF
TGTGCCAGCAGTTTCAGTGGGGGGGGCCAATACGAGCAGTACTTC
>many|TRBJ2-3|TRBV9|TRBD2
CASSFRLAGPTDTQYF
TGTGCCAGCAGCTTTCGACTAGCGGGCCCCACAGATACGCAGTATTTT
>NA|TRBJ1-2|TRBV6-1|NA
CASSPSLAGPYGYTF
TGTGCCAGCAGTCCCTCCTTGGCCGGGCCCTATGGCTACACCTTC
>NA|TRBJ2-2|TRBV7-3|NA
CASSLLAKAGELFF
TGTGCCAGCAGCTTACTAGCAAAGGCCGGGGAGCTGTTTTTT
>NA|TRBJ2-1|TRBV7-3|NA
CASTPMAGAKYNEQFF
TGTGCCAGCACCCCAATGGCGGGGGCGAAGTACAATGAGCAGTTCTTC
>many|TRBJ2-5|TRBV28|TRBD1
CASSTGTEETQYF
TGTGCCAGCAGTACCGGGACAGAAGAGACCCAGTACTTC
>NA|TRBJ1-2|TRBV9|NA
CASSADFLGYTF
TGTGCCAGCAGTGCGGACTTTCTGGGCTACACCTTC
>NA|TRBJ2-2|TRBV20-1|NA
CSASRGIRTGELFF
TGCAGTGCTAGTCGAGGGATTCGCACCGGGGAGCTGTTTTTT
>NA|TRBJ1-5|TRBV6-1|TRBD1
CASREDPGGLRIYQPQHF
TGTGCCAGCAGGGAAGACCCAGGGGGCCTTCGAATTTATCAGCCCCAGCATTTT